These 21 T cell receptor beta chains came from one sample sequenced in a study of T cells in Graves' hyperthyroidism and ophthalmopathy. Amplified regions were TCR beta CDR3 sequences from RNA transcripts. The study used the HTBI primer set for a first-round RT-PCR of the TCR CDR3. TCRdb reprocessed the multiplex PCR reads with MiXCR, giving one entry per CDR3 protein. The repertoire holds around 200,000 distinct CDR3 sequences, 15% to 20% seen once, with roughly 30% in the top ten. Sequenced sample: blood. The source is a woman aged 50 to 65 with Graves' hyperthyroidism.

This clonotype has a count of ten or more. Germline is not matched at one junction end, which may reflect a read error. The CDR3 DNA follows: TGTGCCAGTAGTTTGACGGGGTACGAGCAGTACTTC. It is translated as CASSLTGYEQYF. The rearrangement joins TRBV5-1 to TRBJ2-7; tentative D call: TRBD2 (5 bases). CDR3 size: 12 residues. Germline CDR1 reads SGHRS; CDR2 reads YFSETQ.

This chain connects TRBV10-3 to TRBJ2-1; tentatively, D is TRBD2 (5 bases). V was cut by 6 bases and J by 6 bases, with 21 bases left in between. CDR3 size: 16 residues. Germline assignment: CDR1 ENHRY and CDR2 SYGVKD. The chain's CDR3 is CAISSQGGLASNEQFF. The CDR3 DNA sequence: TGTGCCATCAGCTCTCAAGGAGGCCTGGCCTCCAATGAGCAGTTCTTC.

The V gene is TRBV4-2, the J gene TRBJ1-1; tentative D call: TRBD1 (5 bases). The V end lost 0 bases, the J end lost 0 bases, and 14 bases lay between the germline ends. The CDR3 is made up of 17 amino acids. Per germline, CDR1 LGHNA and CDR2 YNFKEQ. CDR3 sequence reads: CASSQEASGGVNTEAFF. The CDR3 nucleotides read TGTGCCAGCAGCCAAGAGGCTAGCGGGGGGGTGAACACTGAAGCTTTCTTT.

The chain uses TRBV25-1 and TRBJ1-1, with TRBD1 as a possible D gene (6 bases). V lost 8 bases, J lost 11 bases, and 18 bases lay in between. The CDR3 runs 12 residues. Germline assignment: CDR1 MGHDK and CDR2 SYGVNS. The CDR3 loop reads CASGTTGLRAFF. The CDR3 nucleotides read TGTGCCAGCGGAACCACAGGGCTCAGGGCTTTCTTT.

This clonotype occurred a few times. The chain joins TRBV6-5 to TRBJ1-2; TRBD1 might be the D (5 bases). Deletions cut 2 bases from V and 5 bases from J, with 9 bases between. Germline CDR1 is MNHEY and CDR2 is SVGAGI. The CDR3 runs 13 residues. In nucleotides, the CDR3 is TGTGCCAGCAGTTACAAGGGGAAGTATGGCTACACCTTC. It encodes CASSYKGKYGYTF.

This clonotype was counted at least ten times. V gene TRBV6-1 combines with J gene TRBJ1-6, with a possible D match to TRBD1 (6 bases). CDR1 MNHNS and CDR2 SASEGT come from the germline V gene. The CDR3 covers 15 residues. V was trimmed by 5 bases and J by 0 bases, leaving 8 bases between them. The CDR3 sequence is CASSLDSSYNSPLHF. As DNA, the CDR3 is TGTGCCAGCAGTCTGGACAGCTCCTATAATTCACCCCTCCACTTT.

This clonotype was seen at least ten times. The CDR3 DNA follows: TGTGCCAGCAGCTTAGGCGGGGCTGTCACTGAAGCTTTCTTT. It specifies CASSLGGAVTEAFF. The chain has TRBV7-2 and TRBJ1-1, with a tentative D call TRBD1 (5 bases). Trimming cost V 1 base and J 4 bases, with 10 bases left between them. Germline V gene data show CDR1 as SGHTA and CDR2 as FQGNSA. The CDR3 is 14 amino acids.

This clonotype appeared many times. The chain uses TRBV6-1 and TRBJ2-5, with 7 bases matching TRBD2. The CDR3 spans 14 residues. Germline V CDR1 and CDR2: MNHNS, SASEGT. With V trimmed by 2 bases and J by 5 bases, 5 bases remained unmatched. The CDR3 DNA follows: TGTGCCAGCAGTGAAATAGCGGGTCGGGAGACCCAGTACTTC. Translated, it gives CASSEIAGRETQYF.

This chain uses TRBV30 with TRBJ1-3; no firm D call. The CDR3 consists of 13 residues. Germline V gives CDR1 GTSNPN, CDR2 SVGIG (reference sequence). V dropped 5 bases and J dropped 0 bases, with 8 bases sitting between them. CDR3 nucleotide sequence: TGTGCCTGGCAGGCATTCTCTGGAAACACCATATATTTT. Translated: CAWQAFSGNTIYF. Together with reference TRBV30 and TRBJ1-3, the CDR3 gives the full variable domain: SQTIHQWPATLVQPVGSPLSLECTVEGTSNPNLYWYRQAAGRGLQLLFYSVGIGQISSEVPQNLSASRPQDRQFILSSKKLLLSDSGFYLCAWQAFSGNTIYFGEGSWLTVV.

This clonotype has only a few counts. This rearrangement joins TRBV7-9 to TRBJ2-1; weak D call: TRBD1 (6 bases). From germline, CDR1 is SEHNR and CDR2 FQNEAQ (reference sequence). Between the trimmed V and J ends, which lost 5 bases and 11 bases, there was a span of 13 bases. The CDR3 extends over 12 amino acids. The CDR3 DNA sequence: TGTGCCAGCAGCCCCCAGGACAGACAGCAGTTCTTC. Translating gives CASSPQDRQQFF.

In its sample, this clonotype was seen a few times. The V gene is TRBV4-2, the J gene TRBJ2-7; 8 nucleotides align to TRBD2. After removal of 2 bases from V and 3 bases from J, the junction contained 6 bases not matched to a gene. The CDR3 length is 15 residues. Per germline, CDR1 LGHNA and CDR2 YNFKEQ. Written as DNA, the CDR3 is TGTGCCAGCAGCCAATCCCCCGGGGGGGTCTACGAGCAGTACTTC. It specifies CASSQSPGGVYEQYF.

This sequence joins TRBV19 and TRBJ2-7; D gene unclear. V lost 3 bases, J lost 7 bases, and 7 bases lay in between. This CDR3 contains 11 residues. Germline V lookup: CDR1 LNHDA, CDR2 SQIVND (reference sequence). The CDR3 DNA is TGTGCCAGTAGTATTGGTGGGGAGCAGTACTTC. Translated, it gives CASSIGGEQYF.

In its sample, this clonotype was seen many times. The chain joins TRBV12-3 or TRBV12-4 to TRBJ1-1; 8 nucleotides align to TRBD1. The CDR3 is made up of 16 amino acids. After removal of 7 bases from V and 8 bases from J, the junction contained 18 bases not matched to a gene. CDR3 sequence reads: CASIRQGMVRGREAFF. The CDR3 DNA reads as TGTGCCAGCATCAGACAGGGGATGGTCCGAGGGAGGGAAGCTTTCTTT.

This clonotype was seen a few times. This sequence joins TRBV5-4 and TRBJ2-3; no firm D call. Trimming pared 4 bases from V and 4 bases from J, leaving 10 bases between. CDR1 SGHNT and CDR2 YYREEE come from the germline V gene (reference sequence). The CDR3 runs 13 residues. The CDR3 DNA sequence: TGTGCCAGCAGCATCACGGTTGCAGATACGCAGTATTTT. Amino acids: CASSITVADTQYF.

This clonotype was detected many times. This chain uses TRBV9 with TRBJ2-1; 11 bases agree with TRBD1. J lost 8 bases, V lost 0 bases, and 10 bases had no gene match. Germline CDR1 reads SGDLS; CDR2 reads YYNGEE. The CDR3 loop spans 17 amino acids. Written as DNA, the CDR3 is TGTGCCAGCAGCGTAGGCTTCCGGACAGGGGGCTGGTATGAGCAGTTCTTC. It codes for CASSVGFRTGGWYEQFF.

In this sample, this clonotype turned up a few times. V is TRBV6-1 and J is TRBJ2-1; perhaps TRBD1 as D (7 bases). CDR3 length: 15 residues. In germline, CDR1 is MNHNS, CDR2 SASEGT. Deletions cut 8 bases from V and 7 bases from J, with 21 bases between. CDR3 sequence reads: CASGQAGRSWNEQFF. DNA of the CDR3: TGTGCCAGCGGACAGGCGGGGCGGTCATGGAATGAGCAGTTCTTC.

This clonotype was seen many times. This rearrangement joins TRBV15 to TRBJ2-7; D not certain. Trimming pared 0 bases from V and 3 bases from J, leaving 6 bases between. This CDR3 contains 13 residues. Germline V gene lookup returns CDR1 LNHNV and CDR2 YYDKDF (reference sequence). CDR3 bases: TGTGCCACCAGCAGAGATCGACACTACGAGCAGTACTTC. It yields the protein CATSRDRHYEQYF.

This clonotype was seen at least ten times. The gene calls are TRBV7-3 and TRBJ2-3; 9 bases line up with TRBD1. The J segment lost 4 bases and the V segment lost 8 bases, leaving 16 bases of the junction unmatched. The CDR3 contains 17 residues. CDR1 is SGHTA and CDR2 is FQGTGA in the germline V gene. The CDR3 spells CASGKGGGTGSPDTQYF. The CDR3 nucleotides read TGTGCCAGCGGAAAAGGGGGGGGGACAGGGTCCCCAGATACGCAGTATTTT.

This clonotype was detected only a few times. The rearrangement joins TRBV12-3 or TRBV12-4 to TRBJ2-2, with 13 bases lining up with TRBD2. CDR3 length: 17 residues. V was pared by 4 bases and J by 2 bases, with 4 bases of the junction left unmatched. The CDR3 DNA reads as TGTGCCAGCAGTTCACGACTAGCGGGGGGCAACACCGGGGAGCTGTTTTTT. Translated: CASSSRLAGGNTGELFF.

The genes are TRBV4-2 and TRBJ1-3; D is perhaps TRBD1 (6 bases). In germline, CDR1 is LGHNA, CDR2 YNFKEQ. This CDR3 is 15 amino acids long. Trimming removed 0 bases from V and 1 base from J, with 7 bases in between. CDR3 region: CASSQDDRSGNTIYF. The CDR3 region has the DNA TGTGCCAGCAGCCAAGATGACAGGTCTGGAAACACCATATATTTT.

This clonotype was seen many times. This rearrangement joins TRBV7-2 to TRBJ2-7; 7 bases agree with TRBD2. Trimming took 3 bases from V and 4 from J; bases not matched to a gene: 9. The CDR3 loop spans 15 amino acids. Germline CDR1 SGHTA, CDR2 FQGNSA. CDR3 nucleotides: TGTGCCAGCAGCTTCGACGGGACTAACAAATACGAGCAGTACTTC. The encoded protein is CASSFDGTNKYEQYF.